This T cell receptor beta chain was documented in a study of breast tumors, draining lymph nodes, adjacent tissues. TCRdb re-derived calls from the multiplex PCR reads in MiXCR, one entry per CDR3 protein. In the table there are more than 50,000 distinct CDR3 sequences, over 40% of which are singletons. Notes on the study in general: Data only fit, rather than demonstrated, lymph node origin of most tumor T cells. Compared with lymph nodes, tumors were less diverse; compared with nontumor tissue, more. Findings are consistent with lymph node origin and intratumoral expansion of most tumor T cells. Tumor and nontumor repertoires were significantly more similar in luminal-like than in basal-like breast cancer.

Regarding this clonotype: The antigen remains undetermined.

The sample comprised breast tumor tissue. This sequence originates from a female donor with breast cancer. Some clones in this sample may be carry-over from other donors' samples.

The CDR3 sequence: CASSYSGTGGLVTEAFF. In DNA form, the CDR3 reads TGTGCCAGCAGTTATAGTGGGACAGGGGGGCTGGTCACTGAAGCTTTCTTT. The chain combines TRBV6-5 with TRBJ1-1; the match to TRBD1 covers 11 bases. The CDR3 runs to 17 residues. Germline loops: CDR1 MNHEY, CDR2 SVGAGI. J was trimmed by 4 bases and V by 3 bases; bases with no gene match: 10.